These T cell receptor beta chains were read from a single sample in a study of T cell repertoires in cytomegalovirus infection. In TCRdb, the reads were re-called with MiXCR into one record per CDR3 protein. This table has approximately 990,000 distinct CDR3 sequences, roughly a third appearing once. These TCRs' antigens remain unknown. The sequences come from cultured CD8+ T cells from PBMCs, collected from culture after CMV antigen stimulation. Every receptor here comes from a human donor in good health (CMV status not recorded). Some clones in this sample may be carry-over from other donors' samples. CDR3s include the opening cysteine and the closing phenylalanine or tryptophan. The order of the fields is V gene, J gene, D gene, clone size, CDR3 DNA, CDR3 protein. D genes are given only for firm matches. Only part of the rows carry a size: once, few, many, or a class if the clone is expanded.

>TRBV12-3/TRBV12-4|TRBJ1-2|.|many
TGTGCCAGCAGTCAAGGGCACGCTAACTATGGCTACACCTTC
CASSQGHANYGYTF
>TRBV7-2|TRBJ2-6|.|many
TGTGCCAGCAGCTTAGTTGAAAGGGCTGGGGCCAACGTCCTGACTTTC
CASSLVERAGANVLTF
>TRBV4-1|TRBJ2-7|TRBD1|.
TGCGCCAGCAGCCGAGCCCCGACAGGGCCGACAAGCTCCTACGAGCAGTACTTC
CASSRAPTGPTSSYEQYF
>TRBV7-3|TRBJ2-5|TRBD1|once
TGTGTCGGGTCGACAGGGGGCTTGCAAGAGACCCAGTACTTC
CVGSTGGLQETQYF
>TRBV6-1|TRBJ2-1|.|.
TGTGCCAGCAGTGCCAGGGACATGGACAATGAGCAGTTCTTC
CASSARDMDNEQFF
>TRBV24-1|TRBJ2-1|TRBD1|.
TGTGCCACCAGTGCTGCCCGGAGGGGACAGGGGACCTACAATGAGCAGTTCTTC
CATSAARRGQGTYNEQFF
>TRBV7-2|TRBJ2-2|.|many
TGTGCCAGCAGCTTATTGGGCGGGGGCCTGAACACCGGGGAGCTGTTTTTT
CASSLLGGGLNTGELFF
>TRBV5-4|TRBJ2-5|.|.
TGTGCCAGCAGCTTGGCTCCTGGCTCGCAAGAGACCCAGTACTTC
CASSLAPGSQETQYF
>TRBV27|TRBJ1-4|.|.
TGTGCCAGCATGGGAGTGTCAACTAATGAAAAACTGTTTTTT
CASMGVSTNEKLFF
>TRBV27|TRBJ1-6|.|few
TGTGCCAGCAGTTTATCCGGTGCCAGACTCCTTTCACCCCTCCACTTT
CASSLSGARLLSPLHF
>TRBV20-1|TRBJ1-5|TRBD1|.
TGCAGTGCTAGAGCCGCTTGGGACAGGAATCAGCCCCAGCATTTT
CSARAAWDRNQPQHF
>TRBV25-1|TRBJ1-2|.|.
TGTGCCAGCAGTGACTGGGACGTCTATGGCTACACCTTC
CASSDWDVYGYTF
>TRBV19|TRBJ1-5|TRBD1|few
TGTGCCAGTCGCCCGGGACAGTATAGCAATCAGCCCCAGCATTTT
CASRPGQYSNQPQHF
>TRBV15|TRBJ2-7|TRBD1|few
TGTGCCACCAGCAGAAGAGGACAGGGGCCCCCCTCCTACGAGCAGTACTTC
CATSRRGQGPPSYEQYF
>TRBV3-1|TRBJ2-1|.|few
TGTGCCAGCAGCCAAGATCCCCCCTATCAGGGTTTCTTTCTCAATGAGCAGTTCTTC
CASSQDPPYQGFFLNEQFF
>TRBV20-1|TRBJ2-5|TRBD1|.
TGCAGTGCAAGAGGGCCGGACAGGGGGCGAGAGACCCAGTACTTC
CSARGPDRGRETQYF
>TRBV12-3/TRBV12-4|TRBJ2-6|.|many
TGTGCCAGCAGTGGGGGCTCCGGGGCCAACGTCCTGACTTTC
CASSGGSGANVLTF
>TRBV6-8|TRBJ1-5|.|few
TGTGCCAGCAGTTACACCGGGCACAATCAGCCCCAGCATTTT
CASSYTGHNQPQHF
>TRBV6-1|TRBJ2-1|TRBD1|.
TGTGCCAGCAGTGCCCGGGACAGAATCCCAAATGAGCAGTTCTTC
CASSARDRIPNEQFF
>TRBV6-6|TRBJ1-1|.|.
TGTGCCAGCAGTTACACCGCGTTTGACTTTACTGAAGCTTTCTTT
CASSYTAFDFTEAFF
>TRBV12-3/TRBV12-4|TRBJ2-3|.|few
TGTGCCAGCAAGGGGGGAACAGATACGCAGTATTTT
CASKGGTDTQYF
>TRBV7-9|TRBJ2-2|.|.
TGTGCCAGCACCCTACTCGGGGAGCTGTTTTTT
CASTLLGELFF
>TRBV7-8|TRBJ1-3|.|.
TGTGCCAGCAGCTTAGGGGGCAGTGTCTCTGGAAACACCATATATTTT
CASSLGGSVSGNTIYF
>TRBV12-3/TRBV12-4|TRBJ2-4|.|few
TGTGCCAGCATTGAGGACGACATTCAGTACTTC
CASIEDDIQYF
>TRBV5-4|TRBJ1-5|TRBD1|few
TGTGCCAGCAGCTTGAACGGACAGGGGGTTCAGCCCCAGCATTTT
CASSLNGQGVQPQHF
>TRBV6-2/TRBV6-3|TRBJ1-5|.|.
TGTGCCAGCAGGGCTCGTCGGGATAGCAATCAGCCCCAGCATTTT
CASRARRDSNQPQHF
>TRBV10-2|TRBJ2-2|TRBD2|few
TGCGCCAGCAGAGGGAGACTAGCGGGGGAGAACACCGGGGAGCTGTTTTTT
CASRGRLAGENTGELFF
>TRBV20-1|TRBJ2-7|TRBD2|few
TGCAGTGCGGAACAGCGGGGTCGCTCCTACGAGCAGTACTTC
CSAEQRGRSYEQYF
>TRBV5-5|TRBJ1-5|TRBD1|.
TGTGCCAGCAGCCAGGAGGTACAGGGGAGCAATCAGCCCCAGCATTTT
CASSQEVQGSNQPQHF
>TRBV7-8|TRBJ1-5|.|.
TGTGCCAGCAGCTTGAGGACAGACCGCAATCAGCCCCAGCATTTT
CASSLRTDRNQPQHF
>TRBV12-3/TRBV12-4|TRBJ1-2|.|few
TGTGCCAGCAGTTCGATACTCCAGAAAACAGATATCTATGGCTACACCTTC
CASSSILQKTDIYGYTF
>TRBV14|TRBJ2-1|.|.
TGTGCCAGCAGACCCATCCAGGGGATGGTCTCGCAGTTCTTC
CASRPIQGMVSQFF
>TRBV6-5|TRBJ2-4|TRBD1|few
TGTGCCAGCAGGGAGACAGGGGGCGGTAATGCCAAAAACATTCAGTACTTC
CASRETGGGNAKNIQYF
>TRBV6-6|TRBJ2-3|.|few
TGTGCCAGCAGGATGAGCACAGATACGCAGTATTTT
CASRMSTDTQYF
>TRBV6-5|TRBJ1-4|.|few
TGTGCCAGCAGTTACTCTGCCGGAACTGAGGAAAAACTGTTTTTT
CASSYSAGTEEKLFF
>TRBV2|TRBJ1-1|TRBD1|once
TGTGCCACCATCACAGGGGCTGAAGCTTTCTTT
CATITGAEAFF
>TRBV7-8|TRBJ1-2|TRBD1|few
TGTGCCAGCAGCATACGCCGGGACAGTGCCGCCTATGGCTACACCTTC
CASSIRRDSAAYGYTF
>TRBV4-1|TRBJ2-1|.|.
TGCGCCAGCAGCCAAGAACAAACCGACTCCTACAATGAGCAGTTCTTC
CASSQEQTDSYNEQFF
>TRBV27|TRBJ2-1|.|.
TGTGCCAGCACCGCAGGGGCACCCACCTACAATGAGCAGTTCTTC
CASTAGAPTYNEQFF
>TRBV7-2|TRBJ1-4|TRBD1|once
TGTCCCAGCAGCTTACAGGGGACAATCAATGAAAAACTGTTTTTT
CPSSLQGTINEKLFF
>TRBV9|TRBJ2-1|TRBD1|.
TGTGCCAGCAGCGTTACCGGGACAGGGGACTACAATGAGCAGTTCTTC
CASSVTGTGDYNEQFF
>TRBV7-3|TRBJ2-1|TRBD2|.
TGTGCCAGCAGCACCAAGGCTAGCGGGGGGGAGACCTACAATGAGCAGTTCTTC
CASSTKASGGETYNEQFF
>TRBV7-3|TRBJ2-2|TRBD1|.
TGTGCCAGCAGCCCCCCCGGGACAGGGTACACCGGGGAGCTGTTTTTT
CASSPPGTGYTGELFF
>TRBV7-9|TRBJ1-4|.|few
TGTGCCAGCAGCTTAACAGGAGAGCATAATGAAAAACTGTTTTTT
CASSLTGEHNEKLFF
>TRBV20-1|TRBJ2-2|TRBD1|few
TGCAGTGCTATCAAGGGACAGGGTCTTCCCGGGGAGCTGTTTTTT
CSAIKGQGLPGELFF
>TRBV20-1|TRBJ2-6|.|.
TGCAGTGCTAGAGTTCCAGGTGAAAGCTCTGGGGCCAACGTCCTGACTTTC
CSARVPGESSGANVLTF
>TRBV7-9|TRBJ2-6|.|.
TGTGCCAGCAGCTCTACCGCGAATAGTTACTCTGGGGCCAACGTCCTGACTTTC
CASSSTANSYSGANVLTF
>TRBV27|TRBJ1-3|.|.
TGTGCCAGCAGTTTGGGCGCGGCCGGAAACACCATATATTTT
CASSLGAAGNTIYF
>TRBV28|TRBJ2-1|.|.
TGTGCCAGCAGTTTCGGCCGGGGAGCTTACAATGAGCAGTTCTTC
CASSFGRGAYNEQFF
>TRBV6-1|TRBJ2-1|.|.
TGTGCCAGTAAGGCAGGGCCAGCGAGGTACAATGAGCAGTTCTTC
CASKAGPARYNEQFF
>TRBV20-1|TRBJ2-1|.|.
.
CSARGVAQGASRFF
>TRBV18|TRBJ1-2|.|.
TGTGCCAGCTCGCGGGACAATCGCGATGGCTACACCTTC
CASSRDNRDGYTF
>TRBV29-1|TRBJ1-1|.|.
TGCAGCGTTCTTTCGCGGGGACAACCGAACACTGAAGCTTTCTTT
CSVLSRGQPNTEAFF
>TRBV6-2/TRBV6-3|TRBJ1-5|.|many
TGTGCCAGCAGATACCGCGTCGGCCAACAGCGAAGCAATCAGCCCCAGCATTTT
CASRYRVGQQRSNQPQHF
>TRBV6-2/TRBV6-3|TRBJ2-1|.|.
TGTGCCAGCAGTGCCGGCCCAAGAACCTACAATGAGCAGTTCTTC
CASSAGPRTYNEQFF